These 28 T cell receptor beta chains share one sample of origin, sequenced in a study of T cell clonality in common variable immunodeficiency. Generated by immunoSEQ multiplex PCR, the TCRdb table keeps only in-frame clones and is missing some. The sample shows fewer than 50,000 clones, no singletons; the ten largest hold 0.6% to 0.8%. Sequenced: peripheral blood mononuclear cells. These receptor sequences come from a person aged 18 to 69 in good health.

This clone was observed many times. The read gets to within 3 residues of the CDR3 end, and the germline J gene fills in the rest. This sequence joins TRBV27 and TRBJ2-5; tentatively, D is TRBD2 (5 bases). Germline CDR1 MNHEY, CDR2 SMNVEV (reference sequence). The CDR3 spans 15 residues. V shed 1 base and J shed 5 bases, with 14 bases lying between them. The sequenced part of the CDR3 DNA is TGTGCCAGCAGTTTATATGAGGGCGTGGGCGAGACC. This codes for CASSLYEGVGET. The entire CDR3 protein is CASSLYEGVGETQYF.

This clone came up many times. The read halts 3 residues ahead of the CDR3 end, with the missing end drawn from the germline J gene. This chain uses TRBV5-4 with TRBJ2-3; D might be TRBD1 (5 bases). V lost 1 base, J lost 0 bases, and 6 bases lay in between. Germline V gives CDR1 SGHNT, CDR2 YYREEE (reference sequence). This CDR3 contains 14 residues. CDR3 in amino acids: CASSLTGSTDTQYF. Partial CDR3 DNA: TGTGCCAGCAGCTTGACAGGAAGCACAGATACG.

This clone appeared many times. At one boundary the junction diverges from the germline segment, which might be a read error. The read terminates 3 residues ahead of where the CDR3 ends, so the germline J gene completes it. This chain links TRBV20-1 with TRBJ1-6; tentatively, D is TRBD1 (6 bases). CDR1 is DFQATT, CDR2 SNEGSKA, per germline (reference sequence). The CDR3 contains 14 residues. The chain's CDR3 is CSAREGGSVGPLHF. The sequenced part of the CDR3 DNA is TGCAGTGCTCGAGAGGGGGGGAGCGTCGGACCC.

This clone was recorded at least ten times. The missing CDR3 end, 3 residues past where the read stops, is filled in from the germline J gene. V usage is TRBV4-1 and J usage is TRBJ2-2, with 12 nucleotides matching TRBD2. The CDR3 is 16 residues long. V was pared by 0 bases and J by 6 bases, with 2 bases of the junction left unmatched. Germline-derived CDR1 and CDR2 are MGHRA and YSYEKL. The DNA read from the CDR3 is TGCGCCAGCAGCCAAGAGAGACTAGCGGGGGCCGGGGAG. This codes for CASSQERLAGAGE. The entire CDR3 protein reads CASSQERLAGAGELFF.

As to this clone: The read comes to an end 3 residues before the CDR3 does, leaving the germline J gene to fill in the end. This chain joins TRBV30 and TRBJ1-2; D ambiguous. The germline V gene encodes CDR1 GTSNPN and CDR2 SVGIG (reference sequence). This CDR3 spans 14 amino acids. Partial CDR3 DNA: TGTGCCTGGAAAAGGACTAGCGGCTACAATGAC. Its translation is CAWKRTSGYND. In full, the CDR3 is CAWKRTSGYNDYTF.

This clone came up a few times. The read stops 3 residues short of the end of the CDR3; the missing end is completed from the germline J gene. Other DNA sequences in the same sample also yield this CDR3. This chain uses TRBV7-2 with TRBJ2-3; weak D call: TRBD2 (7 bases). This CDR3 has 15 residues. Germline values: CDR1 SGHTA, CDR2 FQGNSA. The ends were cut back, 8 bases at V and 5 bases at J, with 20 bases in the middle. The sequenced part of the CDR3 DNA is TGTGCCAGCCGGGGAGGGTTTGAGGGGGAAGATACG. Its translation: CASRGGFEGEDT. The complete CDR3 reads CASRGGFEGEDTQYF. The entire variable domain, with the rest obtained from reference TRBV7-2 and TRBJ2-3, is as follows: GAGVSQSPSNKVTEKGKDVELRCDPISGHTALYWYRQSLGQGLEFLIYFQGNSAPDKSGLPSDRFSAERTGGSVSTLTIQRTQQEDSAVYLCASRGGFEGEDTQYFGPGTRLTVL.

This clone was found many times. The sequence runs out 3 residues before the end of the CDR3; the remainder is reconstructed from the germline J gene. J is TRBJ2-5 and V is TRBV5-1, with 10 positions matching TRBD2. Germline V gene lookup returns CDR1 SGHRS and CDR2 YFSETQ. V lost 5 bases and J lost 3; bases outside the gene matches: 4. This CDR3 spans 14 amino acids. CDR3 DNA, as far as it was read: TGCGCCAGCAGGCCTAGCGGGGGTGAAGAGACC. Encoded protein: CASRPSGGEET. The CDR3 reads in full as CASRPSGGEETQYF.

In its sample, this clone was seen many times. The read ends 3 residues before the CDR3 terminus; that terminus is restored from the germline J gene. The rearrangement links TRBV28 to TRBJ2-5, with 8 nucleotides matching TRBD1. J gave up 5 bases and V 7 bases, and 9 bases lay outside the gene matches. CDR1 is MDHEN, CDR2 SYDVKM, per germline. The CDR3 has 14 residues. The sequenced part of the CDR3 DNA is TGTGCCAGCATAGGACAGGGACGGTGGGAGACC. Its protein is CASIGQGRWET. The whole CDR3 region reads CASIGQGRWETQYF. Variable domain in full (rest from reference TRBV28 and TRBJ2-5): DVKVTQSSRYLVKRTGEKVFLECVQDMDHENMFWYRQDPGLGLRLIYFSYDVKMKEKGDIPEGYSVSREKKERFSLILESASTNQTSMYLCASIGQGRWETQYFGPGTRLLVL.

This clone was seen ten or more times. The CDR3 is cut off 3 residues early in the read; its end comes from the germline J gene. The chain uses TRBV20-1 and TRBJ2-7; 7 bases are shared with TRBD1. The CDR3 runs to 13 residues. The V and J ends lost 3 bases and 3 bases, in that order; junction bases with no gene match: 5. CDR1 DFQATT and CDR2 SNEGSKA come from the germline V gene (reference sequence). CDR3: CSARPGQSYEQYF. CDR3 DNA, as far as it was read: TGCAGTGCTAGGCCGGGACAGAGCTACGAG.

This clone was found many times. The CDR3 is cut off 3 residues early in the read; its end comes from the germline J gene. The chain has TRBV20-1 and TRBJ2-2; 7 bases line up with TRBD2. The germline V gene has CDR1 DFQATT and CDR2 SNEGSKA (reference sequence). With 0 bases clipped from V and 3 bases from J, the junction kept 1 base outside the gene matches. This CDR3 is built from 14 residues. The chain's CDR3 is CSAREGGDTGELFF. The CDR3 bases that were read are TGCAGTGCTAGAGAGGGGGGGGACACCGGGGAG.

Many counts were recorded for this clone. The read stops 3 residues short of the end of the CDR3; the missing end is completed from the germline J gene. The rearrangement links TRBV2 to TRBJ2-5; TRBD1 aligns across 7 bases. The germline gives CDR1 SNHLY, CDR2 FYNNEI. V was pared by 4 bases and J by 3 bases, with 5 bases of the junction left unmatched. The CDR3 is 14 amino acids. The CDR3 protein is CASSGDRVKETQYF. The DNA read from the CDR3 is TGTGCCAGCAGTGGCGACAGGGTGAAAGAGACC.

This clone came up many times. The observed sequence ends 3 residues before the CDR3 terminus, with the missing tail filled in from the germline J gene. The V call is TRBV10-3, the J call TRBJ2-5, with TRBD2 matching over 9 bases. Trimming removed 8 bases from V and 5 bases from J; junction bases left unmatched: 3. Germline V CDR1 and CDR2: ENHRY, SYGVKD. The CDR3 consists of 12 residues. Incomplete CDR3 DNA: TGTGCCATCCGGGCGGGAGGGGAGACC. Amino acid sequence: CAIRAGGET. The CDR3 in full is CAIRAGGETQYF.

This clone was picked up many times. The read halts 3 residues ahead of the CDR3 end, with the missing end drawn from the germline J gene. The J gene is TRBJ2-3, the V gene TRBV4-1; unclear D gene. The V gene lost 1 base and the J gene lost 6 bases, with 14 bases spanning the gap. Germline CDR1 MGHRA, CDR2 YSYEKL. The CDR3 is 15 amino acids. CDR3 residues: CASSQVYTNLDTQYF. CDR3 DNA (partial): TGCGCCAGCAGCCAAGTGTATACAAACCTCGATACG.

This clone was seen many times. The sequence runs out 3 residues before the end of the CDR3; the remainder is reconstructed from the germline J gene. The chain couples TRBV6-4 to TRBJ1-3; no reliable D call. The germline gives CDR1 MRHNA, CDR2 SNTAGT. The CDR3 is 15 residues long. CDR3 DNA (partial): TGTGCCAGCAGTGACCTTTCGAGCGGGAGGGCCAGT. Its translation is CASSDLSSGRAS. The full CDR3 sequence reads CASSDLSSGRASIYF.

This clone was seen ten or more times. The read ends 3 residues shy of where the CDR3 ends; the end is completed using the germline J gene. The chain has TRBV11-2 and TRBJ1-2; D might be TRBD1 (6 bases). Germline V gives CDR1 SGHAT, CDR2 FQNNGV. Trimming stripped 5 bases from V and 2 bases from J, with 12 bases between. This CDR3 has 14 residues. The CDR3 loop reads CASSQVRGNYGYTF. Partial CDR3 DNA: TGTGCCAGCAGCCAAGTAAGGGGGAACTATGGC.

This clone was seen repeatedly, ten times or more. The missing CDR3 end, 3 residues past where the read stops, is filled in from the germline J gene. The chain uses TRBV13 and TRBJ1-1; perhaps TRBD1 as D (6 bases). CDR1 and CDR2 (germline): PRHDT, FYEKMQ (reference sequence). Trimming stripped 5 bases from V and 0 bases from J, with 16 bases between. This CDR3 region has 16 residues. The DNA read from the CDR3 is TGTGCCAGCAGCACCGCCCGACAGGAAATGAACACTGAA. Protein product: CASSTARQEMNTE. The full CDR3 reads CASSTARQEMNTEAFF.

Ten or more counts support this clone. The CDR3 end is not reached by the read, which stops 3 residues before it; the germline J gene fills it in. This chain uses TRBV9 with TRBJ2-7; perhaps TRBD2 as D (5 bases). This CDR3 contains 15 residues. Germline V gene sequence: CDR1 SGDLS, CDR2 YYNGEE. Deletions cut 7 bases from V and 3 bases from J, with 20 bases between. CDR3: CASRLSFAGSYEQYF. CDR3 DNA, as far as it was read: TGTGCCAGCCGTTTAAGTTTTGCGGGCAGCTACGAG.

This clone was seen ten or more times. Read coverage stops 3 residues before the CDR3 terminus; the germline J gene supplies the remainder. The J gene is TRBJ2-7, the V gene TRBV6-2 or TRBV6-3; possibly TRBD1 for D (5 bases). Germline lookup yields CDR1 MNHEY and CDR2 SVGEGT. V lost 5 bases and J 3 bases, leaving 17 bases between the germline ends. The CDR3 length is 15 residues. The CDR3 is CASSPPLGVDYEQYF. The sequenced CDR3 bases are TGTGCCAGCAGTCCCCCGCTAGGGGTAGACTACGAG.

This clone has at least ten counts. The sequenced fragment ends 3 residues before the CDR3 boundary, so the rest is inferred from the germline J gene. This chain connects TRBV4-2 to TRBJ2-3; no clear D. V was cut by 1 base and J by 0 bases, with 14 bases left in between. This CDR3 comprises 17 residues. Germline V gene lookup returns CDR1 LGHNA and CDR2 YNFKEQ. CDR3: CASSQADTVISTDTQYF. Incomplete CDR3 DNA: TGTGCCAGCAGCCAAGCCGACACCGTGATTAGCACAGATACG.

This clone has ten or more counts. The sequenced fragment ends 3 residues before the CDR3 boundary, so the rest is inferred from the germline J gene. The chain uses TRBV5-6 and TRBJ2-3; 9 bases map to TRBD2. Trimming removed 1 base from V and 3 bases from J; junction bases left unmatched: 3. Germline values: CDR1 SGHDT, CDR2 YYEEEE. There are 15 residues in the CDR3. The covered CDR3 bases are TGTGCCAGCAGCTTGAAGCTAGCGGGGACAGATACG. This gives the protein CASSLKLAGTDT. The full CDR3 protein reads CASSLKLAGTDTQYF.

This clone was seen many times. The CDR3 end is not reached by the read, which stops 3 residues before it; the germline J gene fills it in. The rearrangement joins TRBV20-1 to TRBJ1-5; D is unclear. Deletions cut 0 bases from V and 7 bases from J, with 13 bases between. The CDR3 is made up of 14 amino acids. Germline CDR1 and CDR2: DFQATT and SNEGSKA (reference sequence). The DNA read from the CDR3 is TGCAGTGCTAGAGAGCCCTCATCACGGCAGCCC. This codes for CSAREPSSRQP. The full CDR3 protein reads CSAREPSSRQPQHF.

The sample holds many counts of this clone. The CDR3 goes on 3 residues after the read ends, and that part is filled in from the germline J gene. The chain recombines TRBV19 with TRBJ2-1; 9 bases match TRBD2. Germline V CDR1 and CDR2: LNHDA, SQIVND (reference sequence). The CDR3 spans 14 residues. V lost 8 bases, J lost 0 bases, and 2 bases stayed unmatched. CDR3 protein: CASQRGVSYNEQFF. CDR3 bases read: TGTGCCAGTCAGCGGGGGGTCTCCTACAATGAG.

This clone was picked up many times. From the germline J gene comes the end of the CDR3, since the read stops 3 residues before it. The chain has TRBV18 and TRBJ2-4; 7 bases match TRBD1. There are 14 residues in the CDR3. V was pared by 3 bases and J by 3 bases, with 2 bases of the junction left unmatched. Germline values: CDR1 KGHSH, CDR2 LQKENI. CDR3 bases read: TGTGCCAGCTCACCGGACAGGAGCAAAAACATT. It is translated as CASSPDRSKNI. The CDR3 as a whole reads CASSPDRSKNIQYF.

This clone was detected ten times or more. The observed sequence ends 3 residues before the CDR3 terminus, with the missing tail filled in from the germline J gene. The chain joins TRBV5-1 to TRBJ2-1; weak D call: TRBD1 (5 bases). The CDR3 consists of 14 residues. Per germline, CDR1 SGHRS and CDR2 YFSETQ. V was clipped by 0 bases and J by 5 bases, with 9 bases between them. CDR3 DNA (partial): TGCGCCAGCAGCTTGGGACAGTCCAACAATGAG. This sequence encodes CASSLGQSNNE. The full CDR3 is CASSLGQSNNEQFF.

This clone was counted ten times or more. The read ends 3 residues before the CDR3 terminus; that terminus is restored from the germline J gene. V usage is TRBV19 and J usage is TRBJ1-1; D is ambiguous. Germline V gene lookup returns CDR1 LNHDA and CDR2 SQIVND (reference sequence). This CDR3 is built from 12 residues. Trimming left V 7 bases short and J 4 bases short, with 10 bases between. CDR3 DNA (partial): TGTGCCAGTATGATTGGTAGCACTGAA. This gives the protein CASMIGSTE. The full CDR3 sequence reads CASMIGSTEAFF.

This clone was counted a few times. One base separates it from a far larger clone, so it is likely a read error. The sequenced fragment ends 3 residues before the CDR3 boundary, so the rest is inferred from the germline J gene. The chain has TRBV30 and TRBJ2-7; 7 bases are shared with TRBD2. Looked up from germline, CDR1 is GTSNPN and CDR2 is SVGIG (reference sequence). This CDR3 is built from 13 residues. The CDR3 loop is CAWSSGTSHEQYF. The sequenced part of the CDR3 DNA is TGTGCCTGGAGCAGCGGGACCTCCCACGAG.

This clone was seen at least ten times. The covered CDR3 bases are TGTGCCAGTAGTCTGGGTAGGGACACTGAA. It yields the protein CASSLGRDTE. Given in full, the CDR3 is CASSLGRDTEAFF. The V and J genes are TRBV19 and TRBJ1-1; D gene uncertain. The read falls 3 residues short of the CDR3 end, and the missing part is taken from the germline J gene. CDR1 is LNHDA, CDR2 SQIVND, per germline (reference sequence). V was trimmed by 5 bases and J by 3 bases, leaving 10 bases between them. This CDR3 region has 13 residues.

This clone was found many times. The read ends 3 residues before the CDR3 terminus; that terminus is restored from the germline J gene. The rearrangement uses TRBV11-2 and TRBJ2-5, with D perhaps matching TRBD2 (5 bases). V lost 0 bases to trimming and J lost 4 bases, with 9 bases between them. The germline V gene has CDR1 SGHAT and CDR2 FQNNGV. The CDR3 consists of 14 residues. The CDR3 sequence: CASSLDGERETQYF. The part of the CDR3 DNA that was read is TGTGCCAGCAGCTTAGACGGGGAGCGAGAGACC.